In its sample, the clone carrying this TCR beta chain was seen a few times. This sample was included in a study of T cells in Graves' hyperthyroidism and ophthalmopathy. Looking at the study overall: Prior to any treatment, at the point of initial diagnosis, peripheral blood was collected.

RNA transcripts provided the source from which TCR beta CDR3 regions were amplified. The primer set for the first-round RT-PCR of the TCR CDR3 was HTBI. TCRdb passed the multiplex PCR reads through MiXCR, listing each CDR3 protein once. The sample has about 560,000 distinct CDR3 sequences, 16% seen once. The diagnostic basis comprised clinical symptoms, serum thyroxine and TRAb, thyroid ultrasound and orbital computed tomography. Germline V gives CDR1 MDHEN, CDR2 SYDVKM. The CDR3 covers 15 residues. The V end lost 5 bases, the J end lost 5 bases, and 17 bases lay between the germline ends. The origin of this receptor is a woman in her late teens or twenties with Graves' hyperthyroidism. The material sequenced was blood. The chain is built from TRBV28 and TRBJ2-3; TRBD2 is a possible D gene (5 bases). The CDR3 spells CASSPEGRRLDTQYF. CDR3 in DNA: TGTGCCAGCAGTCCTGAGGGTCGGAGACTAGATACGCAGTATTTT.